This T cell receptor (beta chain) originates from a study of blood T cell repertoires in COVID-19. Sequencing was performed with immunoSEQ multiplex PCR; in TCRdb, only in-frame clones are kept and a portion is missing. The sample carries roughly 150,000 clones, approximately 91% recorded once. The material sequenced was peripheral blood. This clonotype was obtained from a man aged 18-30 years with COVID-19, enrolled during active disease.

The CDR3 region is CASSPTGPLNNEQFF. The CDR3 bases are TGTGCCAGCTCACCTACAGGGCCCCTAAACAATGAGCAGTTCTTC. This chain uses TRBV18 with TRBJ2-1, with D possibly TRBD1 on 6 matching bases. Trimming took 3 bases from V and 5 from J, leaving 14 bases between them. The CDR3 is made up of 15 amino acids. In germline, CDR1 is KGHSH, CDR2 LQKENI.